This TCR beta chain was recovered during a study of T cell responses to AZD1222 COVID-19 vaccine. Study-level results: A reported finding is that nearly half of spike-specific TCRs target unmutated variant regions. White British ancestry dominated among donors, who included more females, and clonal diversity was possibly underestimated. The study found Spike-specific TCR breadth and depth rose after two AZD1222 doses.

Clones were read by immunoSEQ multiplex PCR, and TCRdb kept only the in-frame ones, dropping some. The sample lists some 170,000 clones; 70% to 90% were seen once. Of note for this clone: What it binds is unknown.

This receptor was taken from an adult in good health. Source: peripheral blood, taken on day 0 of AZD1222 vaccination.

In nucleotides, the CDR3 is TGCGCCAGCAGCCAACGGATACCCTCCTACGAGCAGTACTTC. Amino acids: CASSQRIPSYEQYF. The chain employs TRBV4-3 and TRBJ2-7; D not resolved. The CDR3 runs 14 residues. V was pared by 2 bases and J by 0 bases, with 8 bases between. The V gene's germline CDR1 is LGHNA and CDR2 YSLEER.